These 5 T cell receptor beta chains originate from one sample sequenced in a study of blood T cell repertoires in COVID-19. Sequencing used immunoSEQ multiplex PCR; TCRdb keeps in-frame clones, though not all of them. The sample lists roughly 220,000 clones; 70% to 90% were seen once. The sequenced sample was peripheral blood. The receptors come from a man older than 75 with acute or convalescent COVID-19.

The chain joins TRBV7-9 to TRBJ2-3; a possible D gene is TRBD2 (5 bases). The CDR3 covers 15 residues. In germline, CDR1 is SEHNR, CDR2 FQNEAQ (reference sequence). V was pared by 2 bases and J by 2 bases, with 11 bases between. The chain's CDR3 is CASSLMDSNTDTQYF. The DNA for the CDR3 is TGTGCCAGCAGCTTAATGGACTCGAACACAGATACGCAGTATTTT.

DNA of the CDR3: TGTGCCTGGATGGGCCTTGGGAACACTGAAGCTTTCTTT. Its translation: CAWMGLGNTEAFF. This chain joins TRBV30 and TRBJ1-1; no clear D. CDR1 and CDR2 (germline): GTSNPN, SVGIG (reference sequence). The CDR3 spans 13 residues. V was pared by 4 bases and J by 1 base, with 10 bases between. The variable domain in full, with the rest retrieved from reference TRBV30 and TRBJ1-1, is SQTIHQWPATLVQPVGSPLSLECTVEGTSNPNLYWYRQAAGRGLQLLFYSVGIGQISSEVPQNLSASRPQDRQFILSSKKLLLSDSGFYLCAWMGLGNTEAFFGQGTRLTVV.

The chain is built from TRBV18 and TRBJ2-3; 7 bases line up with TRBD1. Trimming cost V 3 bases and J 3 bases; bases outside gene matches: 3. In germline, CDR1 is KGHSH, CDR2 LQKENI. The CDR3 extends over 14 amino acids. The CDR3 DNA reads as TGTGCCAGCTCACCCGGGACAGTAACAGATACGCAGTATTTT. Translation gives CASSPGTVTDTQYF.

This rearrangement joins TRBV5-1 to TRBJ1-6; 7 bases map to TRBD1. Trimming removed 2 bases from V and 8 bases from J; junction bases left unmatched: 13. The V gene's germline CDR1 is SGHRS and CDR2 YFSETQ. The CDR3 runs to 17 residues. The CDR3 sequence: CASSFGGGLGRDSPLHF. DNA of the CDR3: TGCGCCAGCAGCTTCGGAGGGGGCCTAGGACGGGATTCACCCCTCCACTTT.

The V and J genes are TRBV12-3 or TRBV12-4 and TRBJ1-2; D gene unclear. With 4 bases removed from V and 7 bases from J, the gap between germline ends came to 10 bases. The length of the CDR3 is 12 residues. The DNA of the CDR3 is TGTGCCAGCAGTTCCGGGGTTACTGGCTACACCTTC. This translates into CASSSGVTGYTF.